The 22 T cell receptor beta chains presented below share a single source sample, sequenced in a study of identical twins. One entry per CDR3 protein results from TCRdb running MiXCR on the 5' RACE reads. The profile shows fewer than 350,000 distinct CDR3 sequences, roughly 8.6% of them singletons. In addition, the sample was reused for a study of yellow fever vaccine responses in identical twins.

What was sequenced was memory (CD45RO+) T cells sorted from blood. The receptor set was obtained from a young woman in good health.

This chain uses TRBV7-2 with TRBJ1-4, with TRBD1 matching 9 bases. With V trimmed by 5 bases and J by 7 bases, 5 bases remained unmatched. CDR3 length: 14 residues. CDR1 is SGHTA and CDR2 is FQGNSA in the germline V gene. The CDR3 spells CASSKTGGGEKLFF. The CDR3 DNA follows: TGTGCCAGCAGCAAGACAGGGGGTGGTGAAAAACTGTTTTTT.

This clonotype was recorded many times. This chain uses TRBV12-3 or TRBV12-4 with TRBJ1-4; perhaps TRBD1 as D (6 bases). Trimming took 4 bases from V and 8 from J, leaving 17 bases between them. CDR3 length equals 15 residues. This CDR3 is CASSSRRGGGEKLFF. CDR3 bases: TGTGCCAGCAGTTCCCGCCGGGGGGGCGGCGAAAAACTGTTTTTT.

In this sample, this clonotype turned up many times. The chain combines TRBV15 with TRBJ2-1; 7 bases are a match to TRBD1. V was clipped by 6 bases and J by 10 bases; unmatched bases: 9. This CDR3 is 13 amino acids long. Germline values: CDR1 LNHNV, CDR2 YYDKDF (reference sequence). The CDR3 region has the DNA TGTGCCACCAGAAAAACAGGGGTTGAAGAGCAGTTCTTC. Protein product: CATRKTGVEEQFF.

This clonotype was recorded a few times. This chain connects TRBV27 to TRBJ2-5, with TRBD2 identical over 7 bases. V was clipped by 5 bases and J by 3 bases; unmatched bases: 9. This CDR3 has 15 amino acids. CDR1 and CDR2 from the germline V gene are MNHEY and SMNVEV (reference sequence). The CDR3 bases are TGTGCCAGCAGTCCCCGCGGGGGTCTCAAAGAGACCCAGTACTTC. This encodes CASSPRGGLKETQYF.

The J gene is TRBJ2-2, the V gene TRBV18; D tentatively reads TRBD1 or TRBD2 (5 bases each). Germline values: CDR1 KGHSH, CDR2 LQKENI. CDR3 length: 13 residues. V was cut by 3 bases and J by 6 bases, with 8 bases left in between. The CDR3 coding sequence is TGTGCCAGCTCACCGGGGGTTGCCGGGGAGCTGTTTTTT. It is translated as CASSPGVAGELFF.

This clonotype was seen at least ten times. V is TRBV12-3 or TRBV12-4 and J is TRBJ2-2, with unresolved D. Between the trimmed V and J ends, which lost 7 bases and 8 bases, there was a span of 8 bases. The CDR3 length is 11 residues. The CDR3 DNA is TGTGCCAGCAACTTAGAAGGGGAGCTGTTTTTT. Residues: CASNLEGELFF.

This clonotype was seen at least ten times. CDR3: CASSFPGQGRTEAFF. In nucleotides, the CDR3 is TGTGCCAGCAGCTTTCCGGGACAGGGCAGGACTGAAGCTTTCTTT. The rearrangement uses TRBV7-8 and TRBJ1-1, with TRBD1 matching over 9 bases. The CDR3 is 15 residues long. The ends lost 3 bases at V and 5 bases at J; junction bases unmatched: 7. The germline CDR1 and CDR2 sequences are SGHVS and FQNEAQ.

The V gene is TRBV10-3, the J gene TRBJ2-2, with D unclear. V was cut by 0 bases and J by 4 bases, with 3 bases left in between. The CDR3 is made up of 13 amino acids. In germline, CDR1 is ENHRY, CDR2 SYGVKD. The CDR3 loop reads CAISESFTGELFF. The CDR3 nucleotides are TGTGCCATCAGTGAGTCGTTCACCGGGGAGCTGTTTTTT.

CDR3 loop: CASSRWGHHYEQYV. The CDR3 nucleotides read TGTGCCAGCAGCCGATGGGGGCATCACTACGAGCAGTACGTC. This rearrangement joins TRBV6-1 to TRBJ2-7, with D perhaps matching TRBD1 (6 bases). CDR1 MNHNS and CDR2 SASEGT come from the germline V gene. The CDR3 runs 14 residues. The V end lost 6 bases, the J end lost 3 bases, and 15 bases lay between the germline ends.

This clonotype has more than one count but fewer than ten. V and J are TRBV5-1 and TRBJ2-5; 12 bases fit TRBD2. This CDR3 is 17 amino acids long. Germline lookup yields CDR1 SGHRS and CDR2 YFSETQ. V was pared by 6 bases and J by 5 bases, with 14 bases of the junction left unmatched. The CDR3 region is CASIPYSTSGRRETQYF. In DNA, the CDR3 is TGCGCCAGCATCCCATACTCGACTAGCGGGAGACGCGAGACCCAGTACTTC.

There are a few counts of this clonotype. CDR3 in DNA: TGTGCCAGCAGCGTAGAGGACAGGGGAAATTCACCCCTCCACTTT. Translated: CASSVEDRGNSPLHF. V is TRBV9 and J is TRBJ1-6; TRBD1 matches 9 bases. Germline CDR1 and CDR2: SGDLS and YYNGEE. Trimming took 0 bases from V and 7 from J; bases not matched to a gene: 2. The CDR3 is made up of 15 amino acids. Looking up the rest from reference TRBV9 and TRBJ1-6 gives the full variable domain: DSGVTQTPKHLITATGQRVTLRCSPRSGDLSVYWYQQSLDQGLQFLIQYYNGEERAKGNILERFSAQQFPDLHSELNLSSLELGDSALYFCASSVEDRGNSPLHFGNGTRLTVT.

The V call is TRBV4-2, the J call TRBJ1-4; D is perhaps TRBD1 (6 bases). Germline V gives CDR1 LGHNA, CDR2 YNFKEQ. The CDR3 has 15 amino acids. Trimming stripped 0 bases from V and 7 bases from J, with 12 bases between. Written as DNA, the CDR3 is TGTGCCAGCAGCCAAGAAGGACAGCACGGTGAAAAACTGTTTTTT. Its translation is CASSQEGQHGEKLFF.

This clonotype has a handful of counts. The genes are TRBV10-3 and TRBJ1-4; 7 positions match TRBD1. CDR3 length: 14 amino acids. The V segment lost 7 bases and the J segment 4 bases; nucleotides outside the gene matches: 6. Per the germline V gene, CDR1 is ENHRY and CDR2 is SYGVKD. The CDR3 DNA reads as TGTGCCATCAAAGAGGGGGCGAATAATGAAAAACTGTTTTTT. Protein sequence: CAIKEGANNEKLFF.

This rearrangement joins TRBV5-1 to TRBJ2-3; 14 bases are shared with TRBD2. The length of the CDR3 is 16 residues. Per germline, CDR1 SGHRS and CDR2 YFSETQ. Trimming cost V 4 bases and J 6 bases; bases outside gene matches: 7. CDR3 residues: CASSQRLAGGPDTQYF. CDR3 nucleotides: TGCGCCAGCAGCCAAAGACTAGCGGGAGGGCCGGATACGCAGTATTTT.

The J gene is TRBJ2-1, the V gene TRBV10-3; 11 nucleotides match TRBD2. Germline V gives CDR1 ENHRY, CDR2 SYGVKD. This CDR3 region has 15 residues. The ends lost 8 bases at V and 8 bases at J; junction bases unmatched: 11. As DNA, the CDR3 is TGTGCCATCTGCAAAACAGGGACTAGCGGAGATGAGCAGTTCTTC. This gives the protein CAICKTGTSGDEQFF.

This clonotype was counted at least ten times. The chain couples TRBV6-2 or TRBV6-3 to TRBJ1-6; possibly TRBD1 for D (6 bases). Germline lookup yields CDR1 MNHEY and CDR2 SVGEGT. The CDR3 totals 14 residues. The V end lost 6 bases, the J end lost 9 bases, and 15 bases lay between the germline ends. The DNA of the CDR3 is TGTGCCAGCAGCAAACAGGGCGAGACTTCACCCCTCCACTTT. This sequence encodes CASSKQGETSPLHF.

The chain carries TRBV7-3 and TRBJ1-1, with D unclear. Per the germline V gene, CDR1 is SGHTA and CDR2 is FQGTGA. V was pared by 6 bases and J by 0 bases, with 8 bases between. The CDR3 has 13 residues. The DNA for the CDR3 is TGTGCCAGCAGTAATGGGGTGAACACTGAAGCTTTCTTT. Translation gives CASSNGVNTEAFF.

This chain joins TRBV28 and TRBJ2-5; maybe TRBD1 (6 bases). There are 14 residues in the CDR3. From germline, CDR1 is MDHEN and CDR2 SYDVKM. The V gene lost 5 bases and the J gene lost 1 base, with 11 bases spanning the gap. Here the CDR3 DNA reads TGTGCCAGCAGTAATCAGGGGCTCCAAGAGACCCAGTACTTC. As protein: CASSNQGLQETQYF.

In this sample, this clonotype turned up a few times. J is TRBJ2-3 and V is TRBV5-1; 7 bases align to TRBD2. V was pared by 5 bases and J by 2 bases, with 5 bases of the junction left unmatched. The germline CDR1 and CDR2 sequences are SGHRS and YFSETQ. The CDR3 contains 14 residues. The chain's CDR3 is CASRVAGATDTQYF. The DNA of the CDR3 is TGCGCCAGCAGGGTTGCGGGAGCCACAGATACGCAGTATTTT.

This clonotype has a handful of counts. V and J are TRBV6-5 and TRBJ1-2; D remains unclear. Germline V gives CDR1 MNHEY, CDR2 SVGAGI. The CDR3 spans 15 residues. V lost 2 bases and J 0 bases, leaving 10 bases between the germline ends. For the CDR3, the DNA is TGTGCCAGCAGTTACGATGGGAGAGCTAACTATGGCTACACCTTC. Encoded protein: CASSYDGRANYGYTF.

This clonotype was found many times. CDR3 coding DNA: TGCAGCGGGACCTTTGGGGGAGCTGGGGCCAACGTCCTGACTTTC. Amino acids: CSGTFGGAGANVLTF. The V call is TRBV29-1, the J call TRBJ2-6; D possibly uses TRBD1 or TRBD2 (5 bases each). Trimming removed 7 bases at V and 2 bases at J, with 15 bases between. CDR3 size: 15 residues. Germline V gene data show CDR1 as SQVTM and CDR2 as ANQGSEA.

The sample holds many counts of this clonotype. The CDR3 loop reads CASSGTVFYNEQFF. The CDR3 bases are TGTGCCAGCAGTGGGACAGTTTTCTACAATGAGCAGTTCTTC. The gene calls are TRBV6-1 and TRBJ2-1; D may be TRBD1 (6 bases). CDR3 length equals 14 residues. Germline V gene data show CDR1 as MNHNS and CDR2 as SASEGT. V lost 4 bases to trimming and J lost 3 bases, with 10 bases between them.